This entry lists 8 T cell receptor beta chains sequenced from one sample in a study of OX40 agonist ivuxolimab in advanced cancers. Only in-frame clones appear in the TCRdb table, and some are missing; sequencing was by immunoSEQ multiplex PCR. The sample lists some 98,000 clones, roughly 83% seen once, with approximately 1.5% in the top ten. Here the sequenced sample was CD4+ or CD8+ T cells sorted from blood, taken in a trial of the OX40 agonist ivuxolimab. These receptors came from an adult with an advanced solid tumor such as melanoma, head and neck, liver or kidney cancer.

This chain joins TRBV25-1 and TRBJ2-1; 9 bases match TRBD2. V gave up 2 bases and J gave up 7 bases; unmatched junction bases: 6. Germline V gene lookup returns CDR1 MGHDK and CDR2 SYGVNS. The CDR3 loop spans 15 amino acids. The CDR3 region is CASSEAGGPGNEQFF. The CDR3, as DNA: TGTGCCAGCAGTGAAGCGGGAGGGCCGGGAAATGAGCAGTTCTTC.

The chain joins TRBV28 to TRBJ2-7; D tentatively fits TRBD1 or TRBD2 (5 bases each). Germline V gene sequence: CDR1 MDHEN, CDR2 SYDVKM. The V and J ends lost 3 bases and 7 bases respectively, with 22 bases between them. The CDR3 covers 16 residues. The CDR3: CASSFGGGAVAYEQYF. In DNA, the CDR3 is TGTGCCAGCAGTTTTGGGGGTGGAGCGGTGGCTTATGAGCAGTACTTC.

This chain links TRBV7-3 with TRBJ1-2, with 9 bases fitting TRBD1. Germline CDR1 reads SGHTA; CDR2 reads FQGTGA. J lost 10 bases, V lost 4 bases, and 4 bases had no gene match. CDR3 length: 12 amino acids. The CDR3 loop reads CASSSGQGPYTF. The CDR3 DNA reads TGTGCCAGCAGCTCGGGACAGGGACCCTACACCTTC.

This chain connects TRBV7-2 to TRBJ2-3, with D perhaps matching TRBD1 or TRBD2 (6 bases each). Trimming shortened V by 5 bases and J by 2 bases, and 17 bases separated the two germline ends. The CDR3 runs 16 residues. Looked up from germline, CDR1 is SGHTA and CDR2 is FQGNSA. CDR3 region: CASSQNHGGTTDTQYF. In DNA form, the CDR3 reads TGTGCCAGCAGCCAAAACCACGGGGGCACCACAGATACGCAGTATTTT.

V gene TRBV6-5 combines with J gene TRBJ2-7; 11 positions agree with TRBD1. With V trimmed by 6 bases and J by 4 bases, 5 bases remained unmatched. The CDR3 is made up of 14 amino acids. CDR1 MNHEY and CDR2 SVGAGI come from the germline V gene. CDR3 sequence reads: CASRQDRGLYEQYF. The CDR3 nucleotides are TGTGCCAGCAGACAGGACAGGGGGCTATACGAGCAGTACTTC.

The V and J genes are TRBV7-2 and TRBJ2-7; 7 nucleotides line up with TRBD1. The germline V gene encodes CDR1 SGHTA and CDR2 FQGNSA. The CDR3 has 13 amino acids. J gave up 5 bases and V 8 bases, and 9 bases lay outside the gene matches. The CDR3 is CASGRRQGDEQYF. The CDR3 nucleotides are TGTGCCAGCGGCCGCCGCCAGGGGGACGAGCAGTACTTC.

Comment on this clone: The sample contains more than one DNA sequence encoding this CDR3. V and J are TRBV28 and TRBJ1-4; no clear D. Trimming removed 1 base at V and 8 bases at J, with 2 bases between. Germline CDR1 is MDHEN and CDR2 is SYDVKM. CDR3 length equals 11 residues. The CDR3 protein is CASSLSEKLFF. The CDR3 coding sequence is TGTGCCAGCAGTTTATCCGAAAAACTGTTTTTT.

The chain couples TRBV13 to TRBJ2-3; 9 bases map to TRBD1. The CDR3 spans 15 residues. Germline V gene sequence: CDR1 PRHDT, CDR2 FYEKMQ (reference sequence). V lost 5 bases and J lost 2; bases outside the gene matches: 5. CDR3 sequence reads: CASSDRGSATDTQYF. The DNA of the CDR3 is TGTGCCAGCAGCGACAGGGGGTCCGCCACAGATACGCAGTATTTT.